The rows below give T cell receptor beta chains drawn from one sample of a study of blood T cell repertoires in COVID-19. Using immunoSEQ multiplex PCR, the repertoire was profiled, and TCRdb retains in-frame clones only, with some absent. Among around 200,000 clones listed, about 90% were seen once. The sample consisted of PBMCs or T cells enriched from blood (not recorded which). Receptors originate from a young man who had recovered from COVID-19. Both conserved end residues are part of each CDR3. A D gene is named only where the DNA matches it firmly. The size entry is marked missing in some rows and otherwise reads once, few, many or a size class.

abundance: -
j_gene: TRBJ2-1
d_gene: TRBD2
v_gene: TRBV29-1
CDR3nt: TGCAGCGTTGATAGCGGGAGCAAAAATGAGCAGTTCTTC
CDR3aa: CSVDSGSKNEQFF

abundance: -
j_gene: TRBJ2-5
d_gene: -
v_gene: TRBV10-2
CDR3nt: -
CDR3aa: CASSTRTGGFLETQYF

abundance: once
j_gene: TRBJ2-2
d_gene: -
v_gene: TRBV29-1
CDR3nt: TGCAGCGCAGGAGTTACAGGCACCGGGGAGCTGTTTTTT
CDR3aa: CSAGVTGTGELFF

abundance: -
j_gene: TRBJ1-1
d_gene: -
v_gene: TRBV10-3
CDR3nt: TGTGCCATCAGTGAGTATACAGGTAAAGCTTTCTTT
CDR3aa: CAISEYTGKAFF

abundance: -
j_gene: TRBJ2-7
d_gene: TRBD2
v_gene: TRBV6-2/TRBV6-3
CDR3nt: TGTGCCAGCAGCGTATCTAGCGGGAGTGACGAGCAGTACTTC
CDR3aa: CASSVSSGSDEQYF

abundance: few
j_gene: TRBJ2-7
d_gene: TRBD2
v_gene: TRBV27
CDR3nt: TGTGCCAGCAGAGAGCGGGAACACGAGCAGTACTTC
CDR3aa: CASREREHEQYF

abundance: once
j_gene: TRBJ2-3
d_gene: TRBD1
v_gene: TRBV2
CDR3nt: TGTGCCAGCAGAGTAGACAGGGAATCTACAGATACGCAGTATTTT
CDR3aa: CASRVDRESTDTQYF

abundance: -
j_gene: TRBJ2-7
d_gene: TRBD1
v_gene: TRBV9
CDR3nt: TGTGCCAGCAGCGCCACCGGGACAGGGGCCTCCTACGAGCAGTACTTC
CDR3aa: CASSATGTGASYEQYF

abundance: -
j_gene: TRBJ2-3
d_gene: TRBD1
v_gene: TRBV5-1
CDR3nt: TGCGCCAGCAGCTCCGGAGCTGGACAGGGAGGCACAGATACGCAGTATTTT
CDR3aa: CASSSGAGQGGTDTQYF

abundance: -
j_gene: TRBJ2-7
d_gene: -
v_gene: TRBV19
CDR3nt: TGTGCCAGTAGTACCCGGGACAAGAGGGCCGAGCAGTACTTC
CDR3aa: CASSTRDKRAEQYF

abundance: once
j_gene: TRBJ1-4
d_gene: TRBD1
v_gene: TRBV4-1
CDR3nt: TGCGCCAGCAGCCAAGGACAGGGGGGGGACGAAAAACTGTTTTTT
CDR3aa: CASSQGQGGDEKLFF